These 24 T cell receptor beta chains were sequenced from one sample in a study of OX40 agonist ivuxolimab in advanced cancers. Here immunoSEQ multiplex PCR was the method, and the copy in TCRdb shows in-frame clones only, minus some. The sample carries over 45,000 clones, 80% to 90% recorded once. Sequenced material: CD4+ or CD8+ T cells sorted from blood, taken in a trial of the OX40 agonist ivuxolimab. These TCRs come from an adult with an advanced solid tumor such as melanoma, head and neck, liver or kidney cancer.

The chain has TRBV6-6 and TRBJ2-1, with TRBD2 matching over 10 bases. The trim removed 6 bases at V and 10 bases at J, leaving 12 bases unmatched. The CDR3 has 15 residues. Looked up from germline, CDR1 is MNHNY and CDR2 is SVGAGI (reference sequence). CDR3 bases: TGTGCCAGCAGCCCTATCCTAGCGGGAGCGCACGAGCAGTTCTTC. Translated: CASSPILAGAHEQFF.

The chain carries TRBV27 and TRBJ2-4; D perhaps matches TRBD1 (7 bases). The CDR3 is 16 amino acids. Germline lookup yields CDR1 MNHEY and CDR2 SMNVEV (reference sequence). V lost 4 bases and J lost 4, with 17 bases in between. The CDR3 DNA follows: TGTGCCAGCAGTTCCACGAGGGCAGGGGGGAAAAACATTCAGTACTTC. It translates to CASSSTRAGGKNIQYF.

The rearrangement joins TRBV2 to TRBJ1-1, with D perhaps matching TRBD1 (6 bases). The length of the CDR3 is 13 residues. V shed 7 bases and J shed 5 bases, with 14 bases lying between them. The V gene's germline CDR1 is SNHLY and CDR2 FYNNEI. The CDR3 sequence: CASKTGWRTEAFF. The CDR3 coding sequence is TGTGCCAGCAAGACAGGTTGGAGGACTGAAGCTTTCTTT.

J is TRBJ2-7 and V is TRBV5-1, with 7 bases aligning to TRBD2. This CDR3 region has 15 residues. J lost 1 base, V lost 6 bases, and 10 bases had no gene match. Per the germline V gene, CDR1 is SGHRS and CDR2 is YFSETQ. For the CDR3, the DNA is TGCGCCAGCACCCCGGGGGGTGTAAATTCCTACGAGCAGTACTTC. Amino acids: CASTPGGVNSYEQYF.

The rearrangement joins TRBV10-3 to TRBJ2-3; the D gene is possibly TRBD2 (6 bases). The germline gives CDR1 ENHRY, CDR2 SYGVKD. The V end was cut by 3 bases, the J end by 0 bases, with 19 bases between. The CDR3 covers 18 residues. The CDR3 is CAISDAGQNGGSTDTQYF. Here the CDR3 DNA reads TGTGCCATCAGTGATGCAGGCCAAAATGGAGGGAGCACAGATACGCAGTATTTT.

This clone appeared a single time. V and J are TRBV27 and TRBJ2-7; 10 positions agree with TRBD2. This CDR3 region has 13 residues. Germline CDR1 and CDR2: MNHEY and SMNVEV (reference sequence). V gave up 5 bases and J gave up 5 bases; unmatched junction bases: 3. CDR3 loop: CASSPSGRDEQYF. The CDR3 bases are TGTGCCAGCAGTCCAAGCGGGAGGGACGAGCAGTACTTC.

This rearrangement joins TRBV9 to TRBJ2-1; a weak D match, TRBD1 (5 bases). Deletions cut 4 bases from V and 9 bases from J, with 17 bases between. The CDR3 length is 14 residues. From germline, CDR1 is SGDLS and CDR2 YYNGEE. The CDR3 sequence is CASSPVGPGIEQFF. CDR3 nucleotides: TGTGCCAGCAGCCCAGTGGGCCCAGGGATTGAGCAGTTCTTC. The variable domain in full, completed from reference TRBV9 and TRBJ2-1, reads DSGVTQTPKHLITATGQRVTLRCSPRSGDLSVYWYQQSLDQGLQFLIQYYNGEERAKGNILERFSAQQFPDLHSELNLSSLELGDSALYFCASSPVGPGIEQFFGPGTRLTVL.

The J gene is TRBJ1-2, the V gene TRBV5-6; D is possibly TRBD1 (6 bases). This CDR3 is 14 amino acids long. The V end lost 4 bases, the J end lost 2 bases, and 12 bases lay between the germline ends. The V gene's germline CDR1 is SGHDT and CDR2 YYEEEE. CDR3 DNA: TGTGCCAGCAGCCAACAGACAGGCAACTATGGCTACACCTTC. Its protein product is CASSQQTGNYGYTF. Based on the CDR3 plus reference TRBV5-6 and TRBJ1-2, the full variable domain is DAGVTQSPTHLIKTRGQQVTLRCSPKSGHDTVSWYQQALGQGPQFIFQYYEEEERQRGNFPDRFSGHQFPNYSSELNVNALLLGDSALYLCASSQQTGNYGYTFGSGTRLTVV.

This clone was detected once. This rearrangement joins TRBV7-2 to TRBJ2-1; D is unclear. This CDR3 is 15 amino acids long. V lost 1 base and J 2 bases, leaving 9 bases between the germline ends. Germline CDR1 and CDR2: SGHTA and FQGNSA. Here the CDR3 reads CASSLVWAAYNEQFF. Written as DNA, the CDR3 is TGTGCCAGCAGCTTAGTTTGGGCCGCCTACAATGAGCAGTTCTTC.

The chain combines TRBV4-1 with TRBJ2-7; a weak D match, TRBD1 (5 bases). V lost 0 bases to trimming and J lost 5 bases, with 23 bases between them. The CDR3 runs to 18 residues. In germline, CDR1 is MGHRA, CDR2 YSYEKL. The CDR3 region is CASSQDIAVGRRVHEQYF. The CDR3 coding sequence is TGCGCCAGCAGCCAAGATATCGCGGTCGGGCGCAGGGTACACGAGCAGTACTTC.

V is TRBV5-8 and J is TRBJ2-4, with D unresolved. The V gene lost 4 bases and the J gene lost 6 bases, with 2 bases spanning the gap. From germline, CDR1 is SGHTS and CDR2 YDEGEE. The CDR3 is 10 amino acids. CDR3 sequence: CASSINIQYF. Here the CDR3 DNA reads TGTGCCAGCAGCATAAACATTCAGTACTTC.

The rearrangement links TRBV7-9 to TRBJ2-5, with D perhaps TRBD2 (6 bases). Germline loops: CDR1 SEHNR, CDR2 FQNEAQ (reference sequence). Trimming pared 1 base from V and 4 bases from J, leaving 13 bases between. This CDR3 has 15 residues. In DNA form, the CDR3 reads TGTGCCAGCAGCTTAGGGGGAGGCTCGGGAGAGACCCAGTACTTC. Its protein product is CASSLGGGSGETQYF.

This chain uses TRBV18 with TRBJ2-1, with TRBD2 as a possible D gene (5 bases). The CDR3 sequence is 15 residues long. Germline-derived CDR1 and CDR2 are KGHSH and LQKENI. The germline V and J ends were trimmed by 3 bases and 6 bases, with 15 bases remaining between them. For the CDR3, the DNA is TGTGCCAGCTCACCCTTGGACTTGGTAACCAATGAGCAGTTCTTC. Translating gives CASSPLDLVTNEQFF.

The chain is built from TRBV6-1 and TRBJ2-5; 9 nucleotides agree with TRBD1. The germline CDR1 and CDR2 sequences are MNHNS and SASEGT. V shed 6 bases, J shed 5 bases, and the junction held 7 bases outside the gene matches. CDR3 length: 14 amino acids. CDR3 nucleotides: TGTGCCAGCAGCCCGGACAGGGGAGGGGAGACCCAGTACTTC. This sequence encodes CASSPDRGGETQYF.

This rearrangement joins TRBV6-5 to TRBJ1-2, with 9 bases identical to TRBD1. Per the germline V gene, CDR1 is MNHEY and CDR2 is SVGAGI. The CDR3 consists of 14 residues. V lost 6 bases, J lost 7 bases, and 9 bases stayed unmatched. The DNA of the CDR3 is TGTGCCAGCAGGAACAGGGGGCGATCCGTTGGCTACACCTTC. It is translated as CASRNRGRSVGYTF.

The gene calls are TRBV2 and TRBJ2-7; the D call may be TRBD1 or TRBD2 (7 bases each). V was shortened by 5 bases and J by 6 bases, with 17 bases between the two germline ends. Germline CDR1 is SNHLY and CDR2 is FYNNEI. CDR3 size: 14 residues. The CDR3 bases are TGTGCCAGCAGTAGGGAGGGGGCGTGGGTCGAGCAGTACTTC. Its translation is CASSREGAWVEQYF. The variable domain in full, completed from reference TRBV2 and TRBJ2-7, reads EPEVTQTPSHQVTQMGQEVILRCVPISNHLYFYWYRQILGQKVEFLVSFYNNEISEKSEIFDDQFSVERPDGSNFTLKIRSTKLEDSAMYFCASSREGAWVEQYFGPGTRLTVT.

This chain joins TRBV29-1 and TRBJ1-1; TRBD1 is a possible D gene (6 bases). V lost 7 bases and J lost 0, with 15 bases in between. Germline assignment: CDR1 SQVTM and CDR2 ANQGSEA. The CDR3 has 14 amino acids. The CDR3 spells CSGYRAGMNTEAFF. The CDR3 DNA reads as TGCAGCGGGTACAGGGCAGGGATGAACACTGAAGCTTTCTTT.

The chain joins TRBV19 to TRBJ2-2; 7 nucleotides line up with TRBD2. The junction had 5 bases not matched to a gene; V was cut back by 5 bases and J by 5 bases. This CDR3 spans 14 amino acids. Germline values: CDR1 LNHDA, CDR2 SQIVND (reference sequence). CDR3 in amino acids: CASSSLAVTGELFF. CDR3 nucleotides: TGTGCCAGTAGTTCCCTAGCGGTGACCGGGGAGCTGTTTTTT.

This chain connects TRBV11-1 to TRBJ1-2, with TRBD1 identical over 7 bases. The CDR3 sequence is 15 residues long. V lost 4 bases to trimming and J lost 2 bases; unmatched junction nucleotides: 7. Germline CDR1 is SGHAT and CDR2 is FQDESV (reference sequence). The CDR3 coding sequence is TGTGCCAGCAGCTCGGGGGACAGAGTCAACTATGGCTACACCTTC. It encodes CASSSGDRVNYGYTF. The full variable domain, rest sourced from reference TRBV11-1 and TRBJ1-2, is EAEVAQSPRYKITEKSQAVAFWCDPISGHATLYWYRQILGQGPELLVQFQDESVVDDSQLPKDRFSAERLKGVDSTLKIQPAELGDSAMYLCASSSGDRVNYGYTFGSGTRLTVV.

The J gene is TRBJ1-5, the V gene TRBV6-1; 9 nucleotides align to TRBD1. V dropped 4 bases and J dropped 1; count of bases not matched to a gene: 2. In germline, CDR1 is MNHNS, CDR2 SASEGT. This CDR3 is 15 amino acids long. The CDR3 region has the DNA TGTGCCAGCAGTGGGACAGGGGCGAGCAATCAGCCCCAGCATTTT. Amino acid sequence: CASSGTGASNQPQHF.

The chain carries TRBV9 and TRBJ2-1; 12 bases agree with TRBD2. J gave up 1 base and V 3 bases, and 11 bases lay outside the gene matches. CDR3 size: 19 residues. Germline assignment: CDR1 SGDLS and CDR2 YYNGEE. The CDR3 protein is CASSALTSGSSWSYNEQFF. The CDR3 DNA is TGTGCCAGCAGCGCATTGACTAGCGGGAGTTCTTGGTCCTACAATGAGCAGTTCTTC.

The CDR3 spells CASSGREQYF. The CDR3 bases are TGTGCCAGCTCCGGTAGGGAGCAGTACTTC. This rearrangement joins TRBV28 to TRBJ2-7; D is unclear. CDR3 length: 10 residues. Per germline, CDR1 MDHEN and CDR2 SYDVKM. V dropped 8 bases and J dropped 7 bases, with 9 bases sitting between them.

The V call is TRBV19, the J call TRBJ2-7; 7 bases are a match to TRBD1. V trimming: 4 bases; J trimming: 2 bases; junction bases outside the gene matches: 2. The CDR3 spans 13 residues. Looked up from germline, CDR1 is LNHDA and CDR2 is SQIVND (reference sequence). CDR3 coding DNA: TGTGCCAGTAGTAAGGGGGCCGCCTACGAGCAGTACTTC. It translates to CASSKGAAYEQYF.

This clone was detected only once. The CDR3 region has the DNA TGCGCCAGCAGCTCCCAGGGGGCTGGAGGCTACACCTTC. It is translated as CASSSQGAGGYTF. This chain uses TRBV5-1 with TRBJ1-2; 8 bases are a match to TRBD1. Germline V gives CDR1 SGHRS, CDR2 YFSETQ. The CDR3 runs 13 residues. J gave up 8 bases and V 3 bases, and 6 bases lay outside the gene matches.